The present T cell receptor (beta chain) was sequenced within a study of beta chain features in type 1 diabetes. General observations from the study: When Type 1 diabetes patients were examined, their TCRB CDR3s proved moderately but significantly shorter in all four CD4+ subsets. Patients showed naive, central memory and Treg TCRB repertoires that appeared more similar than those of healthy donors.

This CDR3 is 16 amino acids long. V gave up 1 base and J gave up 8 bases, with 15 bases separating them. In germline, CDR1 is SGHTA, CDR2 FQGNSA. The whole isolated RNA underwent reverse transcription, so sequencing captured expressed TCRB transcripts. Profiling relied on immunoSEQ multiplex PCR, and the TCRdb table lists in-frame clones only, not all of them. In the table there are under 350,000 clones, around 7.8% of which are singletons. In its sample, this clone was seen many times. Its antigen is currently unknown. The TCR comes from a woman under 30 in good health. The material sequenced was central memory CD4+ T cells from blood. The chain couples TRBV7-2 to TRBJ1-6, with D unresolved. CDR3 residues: CASSLGVTVRDSPLHF. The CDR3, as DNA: TGTGCCAGCAGCTTAGGGGTGACCGTTCGAGATTCACCCCTCCACTTT.